A single sample gave rise to the 5 T cell receptor beta chains below, sequenced in a study of T cell clonality in common variable immunodeficiency. Sequencing was performed with immunoSEQ multiplex PCR; in TCRdb, only in-frame clones are kept and a portion is missing. The data show roughly 38,000 clones, with none appearing a single time. Sequencing used peripheral blood mononuclear cells. Receptors were obtained from a person between 18 and 75 years old in good health.

This clone has at least ten counts. The read is 3 residues too short to cover the CDR3 end, so that end is filled in from the germline J gene. The chain recombines TRBV2 with TRBJ2-5; the match to TRBD2 covers 9 bases. This CDR3 has 14 amino acids. The V and J ends lost 8 bases and 4 bases, in that order; junction bases with no gene match: 8. The V gene's germline CDR1 is SNHLY and CDR2 FYNNEI. The DNA read from the CDR3 is TGTGCCAGCGTGGATAGCGGGAGAGTAGAGACC. Translating it yields CASVDSGRVET. The full CDR3 sequence reads CASVDSGRVETQYF.

This clone turned up a few times. The CDR3 goes on 3 residues after the read ends, and that part is filled in from the germline J gene. The J gene is TRBJ2-7, the V gene TRBV7-9, with TRBD2 matching 10 bases. CDR1 and CDR2 from the germline V gene are SEHNR and FQNEAQ (reference sequence). CDR3 length: 15 amino acids. Trimming removed 3 bases from V and 6 bases from J; junction bases left unmatched: 8. CDR3: CASSFGSGRAVEQYF. The part of the CDR3 DNA that was read is TGTGCCAGCAGCTTCGGCAGCGGGAGGGCCGTCGAG.

With respect to this clone: The read comes to an end 3 residues before the CDR3 does, leaving the germline J gene to fill in the end. The rearrangement joins TRBV19 to TRBJ1-2, with 10 positions matching TRBD1. This CDR3 is built from 18 residues. Germline loops: CDR1 LNHDA, CDR2 SQIVND (reference sequence). The CDR3 sequence: CASSIDPSRGQGLSGYTF. Incomplete CDR3 DNA: TGTGCCAGTAGTATAGATCCGTCGCGGGGACAGGGGTTGAGCGGC.

This clone has a count of ten or more. The read falls 3 residues short of the CDR3 end, and the missing part is taken from the germline J gene. The chain recombines TRBV20-1 with TRBJ2-7; TRBD2 matches at 8 bases. The V gene's germline CDR1 is DFQATT and CDR2 SNEGSKA (reference sequence). V lost 6 bases to trimming and J lost 1 base; unmatched junction nucleotides: 14. The CDR3 covers 16 residues. The chain's CDR3 is CSAKRQRTSGSYEQYF. The CDR3 bases that were read are TGCAGTGCGAAGAGACAGCGTACTAGCGGTTCCTACGAG.

Ten or more counts support this clone. Read data end 3 residues before the CDR3 end; the end is taken from the germline J gene. The chain uses TRBV4-1 and TRBJ2-7, with 9 bases aligning to TRBD2. Germline assignment: CDR1 MGHRA and CDR2 YSYEKL. This CDR3 has 16 amino acids. V lost 0 bases, J lost 3 bases, and 6 bases stayed unmatched. CDR3: CASSQESGTSFYEQYF. The sequenced CDR3 bases are TGCGCCAGCAGCCAAGAATCAGGGACTAGCTTCTACGAG.